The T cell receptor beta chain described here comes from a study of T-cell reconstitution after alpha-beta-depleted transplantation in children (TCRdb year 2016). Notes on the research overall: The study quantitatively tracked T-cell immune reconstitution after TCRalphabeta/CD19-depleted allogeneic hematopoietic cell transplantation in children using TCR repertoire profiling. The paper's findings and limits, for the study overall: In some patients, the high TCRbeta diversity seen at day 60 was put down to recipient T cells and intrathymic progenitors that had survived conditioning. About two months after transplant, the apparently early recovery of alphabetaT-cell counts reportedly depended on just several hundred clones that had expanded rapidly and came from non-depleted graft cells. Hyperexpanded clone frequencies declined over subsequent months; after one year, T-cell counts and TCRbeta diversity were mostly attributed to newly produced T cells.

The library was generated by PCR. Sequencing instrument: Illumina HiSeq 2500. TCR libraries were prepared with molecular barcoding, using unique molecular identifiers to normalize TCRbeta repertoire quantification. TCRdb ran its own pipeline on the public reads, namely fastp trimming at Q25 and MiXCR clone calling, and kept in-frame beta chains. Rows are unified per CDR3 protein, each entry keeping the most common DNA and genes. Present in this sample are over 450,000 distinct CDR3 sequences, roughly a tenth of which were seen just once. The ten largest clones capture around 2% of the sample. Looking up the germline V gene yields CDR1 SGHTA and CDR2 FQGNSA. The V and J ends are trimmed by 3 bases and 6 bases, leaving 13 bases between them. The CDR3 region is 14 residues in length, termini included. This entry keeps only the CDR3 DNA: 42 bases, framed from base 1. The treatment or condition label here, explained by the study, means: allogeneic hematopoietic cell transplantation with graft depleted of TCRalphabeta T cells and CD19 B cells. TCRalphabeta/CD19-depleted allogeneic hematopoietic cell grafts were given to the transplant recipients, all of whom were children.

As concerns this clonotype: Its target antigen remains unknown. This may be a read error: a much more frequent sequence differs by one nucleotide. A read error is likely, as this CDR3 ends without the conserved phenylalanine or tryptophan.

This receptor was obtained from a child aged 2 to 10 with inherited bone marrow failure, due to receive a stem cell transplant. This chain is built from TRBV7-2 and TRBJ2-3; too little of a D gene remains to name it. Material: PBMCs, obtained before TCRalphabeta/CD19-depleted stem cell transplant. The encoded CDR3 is CASSFFGLSDTQYS. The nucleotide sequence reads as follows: TGTGCCAGCAGCTTCTTCGGGTTGTCGGATACGCAGTATTCT.